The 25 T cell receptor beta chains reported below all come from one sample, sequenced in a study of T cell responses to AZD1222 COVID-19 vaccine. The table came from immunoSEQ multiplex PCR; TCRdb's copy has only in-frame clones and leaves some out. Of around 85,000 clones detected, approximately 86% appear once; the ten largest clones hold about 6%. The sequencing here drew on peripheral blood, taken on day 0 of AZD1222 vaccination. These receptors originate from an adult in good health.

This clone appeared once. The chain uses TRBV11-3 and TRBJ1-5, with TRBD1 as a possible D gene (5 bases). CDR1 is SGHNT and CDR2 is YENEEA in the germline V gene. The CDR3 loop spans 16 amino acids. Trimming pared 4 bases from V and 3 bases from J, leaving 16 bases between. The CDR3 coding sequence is TGTGCCAGCAGCTCCTCGGGGCGATCCCACAATCAGCCCCAGCATTTT. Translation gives CASSSSGRSHNQPQHF.

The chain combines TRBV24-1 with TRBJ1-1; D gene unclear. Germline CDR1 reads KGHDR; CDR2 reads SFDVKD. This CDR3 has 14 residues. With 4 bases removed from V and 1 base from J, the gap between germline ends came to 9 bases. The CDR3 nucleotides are TGTGCCACCAGTGACCGGACGGAGAACACTGAAGCTTTCTTT. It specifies CATSDRTENTEAFF.

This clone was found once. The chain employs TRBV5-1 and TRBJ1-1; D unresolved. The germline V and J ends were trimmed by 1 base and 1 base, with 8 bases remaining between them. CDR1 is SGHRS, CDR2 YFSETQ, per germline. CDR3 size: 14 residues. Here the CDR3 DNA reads TGCGCCAGCAGCTTGTCAACATCGAACACTGAAGCTTTCTTT. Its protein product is CASSLSTSNTEAFF.

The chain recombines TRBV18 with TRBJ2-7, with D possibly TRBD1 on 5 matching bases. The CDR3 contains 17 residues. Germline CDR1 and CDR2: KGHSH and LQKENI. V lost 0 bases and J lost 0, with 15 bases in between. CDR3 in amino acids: CASSPPWGTSSSYEQYF. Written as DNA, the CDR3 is TGTGCCAGCTCACCACCATGGGGCACCTCGAGCTCCTACGAGCAGTACTTC.

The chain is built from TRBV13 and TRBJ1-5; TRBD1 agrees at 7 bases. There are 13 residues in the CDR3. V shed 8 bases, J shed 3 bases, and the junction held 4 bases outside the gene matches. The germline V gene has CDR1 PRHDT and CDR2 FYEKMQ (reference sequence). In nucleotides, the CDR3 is TGTGCCAGCTCACAGGGGTTCAATCAGCCCCAGCATTTT. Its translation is CASSQGFNQPQHF.

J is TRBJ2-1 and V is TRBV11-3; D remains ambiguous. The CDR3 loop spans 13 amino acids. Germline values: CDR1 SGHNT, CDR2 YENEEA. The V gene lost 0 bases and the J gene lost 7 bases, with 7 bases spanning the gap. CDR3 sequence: CASSLEPRNEQFF. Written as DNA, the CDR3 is TGTGCCAGCAGCTTAGAGCCCCGGAATGAGCAGTTCTTC.

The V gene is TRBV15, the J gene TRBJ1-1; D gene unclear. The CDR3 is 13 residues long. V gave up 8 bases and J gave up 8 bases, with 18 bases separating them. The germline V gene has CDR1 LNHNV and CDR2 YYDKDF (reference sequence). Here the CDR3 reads CATQMQSGTEAFF. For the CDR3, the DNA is TGTGCCACCCAAATGCAGAGCGGTACAGAAGCTTTCTTT.

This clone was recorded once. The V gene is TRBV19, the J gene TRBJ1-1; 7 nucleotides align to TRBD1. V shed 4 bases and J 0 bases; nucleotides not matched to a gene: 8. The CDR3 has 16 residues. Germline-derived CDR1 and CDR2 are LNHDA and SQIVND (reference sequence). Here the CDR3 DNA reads TGTGCCAGTAGTACCCAACCCGACAGGGTGAACACTGAAGCTTTCTTT. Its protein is CASSTQPDRVNTEAFF.

The DNA of the CDR3 is TGTGCCAGTAGTATGTCTGGGACAGGCGCCTACGAGCAGTACTTC. Its protein product is CASSMSGTGAYEQYF. The chain recombines TRBV19 with TRBJ2-7, with 8 bases identical to TRBD1. The CDR3 contains 15 residues. The germline CDR1 and CDR2 sequences are LNHDA and SQIVND (reference sequence). V gave up 3 bases and J gave up 2 bases; unmatched junction bases: 6.

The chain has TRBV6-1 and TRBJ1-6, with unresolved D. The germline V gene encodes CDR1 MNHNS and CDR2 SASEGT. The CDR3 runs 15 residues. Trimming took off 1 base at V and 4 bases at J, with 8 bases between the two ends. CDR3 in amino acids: CASSEEGRYNSPLHF. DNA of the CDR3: TGTGCCAGCAGTGAAGAAGGCCGATATAATTCACCCCTCCACTTT.

In DNA form, the CDR3 reads TGTGCCAGCAGCCCCCCCGGGTGGAGGACCCAGTACTTC. It codes for CASSPPGWRTQYF. This chain uses TRBV7-9 with TRBJ2-5; unclear D gene. Germline values: CDR1 SEHNR, CDR2 FQNEAQ (reference sequence). This CDR3 comprises 13 residues. V lost 5 bases and J 7 bases, leaving 14 bases between the germline ends. Filled out from reference TRBV7-9 and TRBJ2-5, the complete variable domain reads DTGVSQNPRHKITKRGQNVTFRCDPISEHNRLYWYRQTLGQGPEFLTYFQNEAQLEKSRLLSDRFSAERPKGSFSTLEIQRTEQGDSAMYLCASSPPGWRTQYFGPGTRLLVL.

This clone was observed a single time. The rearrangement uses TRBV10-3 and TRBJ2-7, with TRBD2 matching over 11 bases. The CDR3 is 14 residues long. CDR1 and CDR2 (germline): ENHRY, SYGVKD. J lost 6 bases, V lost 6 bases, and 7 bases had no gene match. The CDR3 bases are TGTGCCATCAGGGTCACTAGCGGGAGTGGCGAGCAGTACTTC. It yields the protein CAIRVTSGSGEQYF.

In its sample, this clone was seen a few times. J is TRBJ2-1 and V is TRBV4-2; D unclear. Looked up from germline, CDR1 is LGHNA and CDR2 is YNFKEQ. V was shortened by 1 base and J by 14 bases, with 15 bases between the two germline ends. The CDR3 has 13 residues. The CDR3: CASSQAGSVSKFF. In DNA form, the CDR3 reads TGTGCCAGCAGCCAAGCGGGTTCTGTAAGTAAGTTCTTC.

The CDR3, as DNA: TGTGCCAGCAGGATGGACAGGGTGGACGGCTACACCTTC. Encoded protein: CASRMDRVDGYTF. The gene calls are TRBV12-3 or TRBV12-4 and TRBJ1-2; 8 bases match TRBD1. The ends lost 6 bases at V and 8 bases at J; junction bases unmatched: 8. The CDR3 loop spans 13 amino acids.

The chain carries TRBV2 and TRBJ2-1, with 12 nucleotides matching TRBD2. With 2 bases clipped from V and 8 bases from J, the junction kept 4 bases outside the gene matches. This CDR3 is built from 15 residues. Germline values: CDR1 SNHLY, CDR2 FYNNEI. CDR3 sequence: CASSEKLAGGHEQFF. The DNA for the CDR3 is TGTGCCAGCAGTGAAAAACTAGCGGGAGGACATGAGCAGTTCTTC.

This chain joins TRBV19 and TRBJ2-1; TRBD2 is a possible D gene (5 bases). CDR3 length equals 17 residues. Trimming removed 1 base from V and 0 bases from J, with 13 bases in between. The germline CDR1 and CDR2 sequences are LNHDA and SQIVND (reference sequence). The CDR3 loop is CASSIGAAGSSYNEQFF. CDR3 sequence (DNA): TGTGCCAGTAGTATAGGGGCCGCGGGTAGCTCCTACAATGAGCAGTTCTTC.

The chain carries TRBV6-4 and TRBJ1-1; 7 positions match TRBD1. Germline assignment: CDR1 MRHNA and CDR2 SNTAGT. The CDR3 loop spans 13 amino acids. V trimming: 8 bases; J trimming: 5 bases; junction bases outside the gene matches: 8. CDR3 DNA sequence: TGTGCCAGCTCAGGGGGAGTTGGAACTGAAGCTTTCTTT. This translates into CASSGGVGTEAFF.

Written as DNA, the CDR3 is TGTGCCAGCAGCTCTTATGGCGGACAGGGTGTAGATGGCTACACCTTC. Its translation is CASSSYGGQGVDGYTF. V gene TRBV7-2 combines with J gene TRBJ1-2, with TRBD1 matching 8 bases. This CDR3 contains 16 residues. J gave up 6 bases and V 4 bases, and 13 bases lay outside the gene matches. Germline-derived CDR1 and CDR2 are SGHTA and FQGNSA.

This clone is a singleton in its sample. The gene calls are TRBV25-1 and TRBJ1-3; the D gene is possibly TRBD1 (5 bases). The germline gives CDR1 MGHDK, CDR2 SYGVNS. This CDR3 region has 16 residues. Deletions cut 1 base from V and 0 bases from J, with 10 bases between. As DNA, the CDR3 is TGTGCCAGCAGTGAATGGGGGGGTTACTCTGGAAACACCATATATTTT. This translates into CASSEWGGYSGNTIYF.

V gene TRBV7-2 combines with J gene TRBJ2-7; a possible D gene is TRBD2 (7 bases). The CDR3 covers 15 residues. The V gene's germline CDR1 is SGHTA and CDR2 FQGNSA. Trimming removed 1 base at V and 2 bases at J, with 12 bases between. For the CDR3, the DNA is TGTGCCAGCAGCTTAGAGGGGGGAGGGGCCTACGAGCAGTACTTC. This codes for CASSLEGGGAYEQYF.

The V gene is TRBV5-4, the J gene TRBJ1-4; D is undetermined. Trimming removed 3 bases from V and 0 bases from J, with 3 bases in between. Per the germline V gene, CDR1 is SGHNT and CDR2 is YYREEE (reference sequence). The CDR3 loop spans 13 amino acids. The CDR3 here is CASSSATNEKLFF. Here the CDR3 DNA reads TGTGCCAGCAGCTCCGCAACTAATGAAAAACTGTTTTTT.

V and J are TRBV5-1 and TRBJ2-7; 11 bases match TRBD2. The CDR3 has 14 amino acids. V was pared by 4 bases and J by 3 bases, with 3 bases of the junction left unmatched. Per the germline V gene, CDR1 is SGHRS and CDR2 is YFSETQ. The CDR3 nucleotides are TGCGCCAGCAGCCAGACTAGCGGGGTCTACGAGCAGTACTTC. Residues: CASSQTSGVYEQYF.

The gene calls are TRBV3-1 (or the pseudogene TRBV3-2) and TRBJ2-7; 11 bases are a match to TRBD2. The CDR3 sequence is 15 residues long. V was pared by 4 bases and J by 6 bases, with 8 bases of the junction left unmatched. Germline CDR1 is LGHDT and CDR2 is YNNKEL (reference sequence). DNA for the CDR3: TGTGCCAGCAGCCCTACTAGCGGGAGTACAGGCGAGCAGTACTTC. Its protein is CASSPTSGSTGEQYF.

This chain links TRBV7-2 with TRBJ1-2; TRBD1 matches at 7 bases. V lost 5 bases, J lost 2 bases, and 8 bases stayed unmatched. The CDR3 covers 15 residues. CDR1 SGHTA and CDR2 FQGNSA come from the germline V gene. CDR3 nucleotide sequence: TGTGCCAGCAGCCTGGGACAGACAAAGAACTATGGCTACACCTTC. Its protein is CASSLGQTKNYGYTF.

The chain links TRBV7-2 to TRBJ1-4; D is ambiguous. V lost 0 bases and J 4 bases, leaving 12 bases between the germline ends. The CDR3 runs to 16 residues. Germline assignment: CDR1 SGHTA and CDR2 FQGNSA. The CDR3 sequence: CASSLASRLSNEKLFF. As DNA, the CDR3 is TGTGCCAGCAGCTTAGCGTCCCGACTGAGTAATGAAAAACTGTTTTTT.